This TCR beta chain was obtained from a study of shared clonotypes between healthy human individuals. Across the study: Researchers assigned three CD4 naive, three CD4 memory, two CD8 naive and one CD8 memory plate to each donor.

CD45RO-negative, CCR7-selected cells formed the naive CD8 fraction, which excluded terminally differentiated effector memory CD45RA+ cells. The CDR3 totals 13 residues. Germline CDR1 reads SGHAT; CDR2 reads FQNNGV. Trimming took 2 bases from V and 4 from J, leaving 7 bases between them. For this clone: The target antigen is unknown.

Investigators spread the genomic DNA of each subset evenly over several immunoSEQ plates. TCRdb's table, derived via immunoSEQ multiplex PCR, lists solely in-frame clones and lacks some. The table records about 2.1 million clones, roughly 95% of them present only once. Overall study results and limits: Among non-shared clonotypes, generation probabilities were lower than among those shared by all four donors. Clonotypes that were shared across a handful of donors made up 4.5% to 5% of naive CD4 clonotypes.

The chain joins TRBV11-2 to TRBJ2-3; D not resolved. The specimen was naive CD8+ T cells from PBMCs. This receptor was taken from a man aged 18-30 years in good health. Some clones in this sample may be carry-over from other donors' samples. The CDR3 sequence: CASSLWPADTQYF. Written as DNA, the CDR3 is TGTGCCAGCAGCTTATGGCCCGCAGATACGCAGTATTTT.